This is a list of T cell receptor beta chains from one sample in a study of regulatory T cells in long-lasting Graves disease. TCRdb re-analysed the multiplex PCR reads in MiXCR, keeping a single row per CDR3 protein. The sample carries about 460,000 distinct CDR3 sequences, about 20% recorded once. The sample was peripheral blood mononuclear cells (PBMCs), taken when the disease was refractory, from a patient treated with antithyroid drugs. The source is a female donor with Graves disease. The CDR3 runs from the conserved cysteine through the conserved F or W.

len	v_gene	j_gene	CDR3aa
17	TRBV12-3/TRBV12-4	TRBJ2-1	CASSPYSGVGAYNEQFF
15	TRBV28	TRBJ2-2	CASKQGRAYTGELFF
15	TRBV12-3/TRBV12-4	TRBJ1-4	CASSRGQGVNEKLFF
11	TRBV28	TRBJ2-3	CASSHADTQYF
15	TRBV5-1	TRBJ2-7	CASSSDSGRAYEQYF
13	TRBV2	TRBJ2-7	CATARDRGYEQYF
12	TRBV6-4	TRBJ1-1	CASVPLNTEAFF
16	TRBV6-2/TRBV6-3	TRBJ2-5	CASSTSGGTLVETQYF
14	TRBV20-1	TRBJ1-1	CSIPPRGGNTKAFF
10	TRBV28	TRBJ2-7	CASRSGTQYF
15	TRBV27	TRBJ1-4	CASRHPEAANEKLFF
17	TRBV30	TRBJ1-1	CAWNRGLHRTKNTEAFF
12	TRBV5-6	TRBJ2-7	CASSSDRVEQYF
12	TRBV10-3	TRBJ2-7	CAIRNRVYEQYF
15	TRBV9	TRBJ2-7	CASSVGGSSPHEQYF
14	TRBV5-1	TRBJ2-3	CASRETGNEDTQYF
17	TRBV3-2	TRBJ2-1	CASSQDPQGAGYNEQFF
16	TRBV6-7	TRBJ2-7	CASSYSPGRPYYEQYF
15	TRBV20-1	TRBJ2-2	CSAPRRAGRNGELLF
14	TRBV3-1	TRBJ1-2	CASSQEGSNYGYTF
13	TRBV15	TRBJ1-2	CATSVGTAYGYTF
15	TRBV4-3	TRBJ1-1	CASSQDAGGNTEAFF
16	TRBV6-2/TRBV6-3	TRBJ2-5	CASSYSPWGGSETQYF
14	TRBV5-4	TRBJ2-5	CASSLAEGQETQYF
13	TRBV12-3/TRBV12-4	TRBJ1-5	CASSGSSYQPQHF
14	TRBV27	TRBJ1-5	CASSFGGGDQPQHF
11	TRBV10-2	TRBJ1-6	CASSADSPLHF
17	TRBV3-1	TRBJ1-4	CASSQGGSGVTNEKLFF
16	TRBV7-2	TRBJ2-5	CASSLAGDPYQETQYF
12	TRBV12-3/TRBV12-4	TRBJ1-2	CASSLQRYGYTF
14	TRBV7-2	TRBJ1-1	CASRERGGNTEAFF
13	TRBV7-7	TRBJ1-1	CASSKSPDTEAFF
14	TRBV28	TRBJ2-7	CASGLRGPHYEQYF
14	TRBV6-5	TRBJ1-1	CASSYLGVNTEAFF
14	TRBV12-3/TRBV12-4	TRBJ1-6	CASSQGRNNSPLHF
15	TRBV2	TRBJ2-2	CASTQSVGYTGELFF
16	TRBV7-2	TRBJ1-6	CASSRGGSSYNSPLHF
14	TRBV18	TRBJ2-2	CASSPKSNTGELFF
14	TRBV29-1	TRBJ2-2	CSVDRQGRTGELFF
11	TRBV30	TRBJ2-7	CAWSLGDEQYF
15	TRBV29-1	TRBJ2-3	CSVEDPRVHTDTQYF
15	TRBV7-2	TRBJ1-2	CASSLVGGGDYGYTF